The sequence of this T cell receptor beta chain was determined in a study of intratumoral heterogeneity in liver cancer. Multiple geographically separated regions of the hepatocellular carcinoma nodule were sampled separately. Method: immunoSEQ multiplex PCR; TCRdb's copy keeps in-frame clones and lacks some. The repertoire holds thousands of clones, with around 71% as singletons. This CDR3 has 12 amino acids. CDR1 is SGHDT and CDR2 is YYEEEE in the germline V gene. The V and J ends lost 0 bases and 3 bases respectively, with 3 bases between them. This TCR was sampled from a woman between 65 and 79 years old with hepatocellular carcinoma. The source material was tumor tissue, sampled before any cancer treatment. The rearrangement links TRBV5-6 to TRBJ1-1; D remains unclear. The CDR3 reads CASSLDYTEAFF. The CDR3 bases are TGTGCCAGCAGCTTGGACTACACTGAAGCTTTCTTT.